This T cell receptor (beta chain) is drawn from a study of identical twins. In TCRdb, the 5' RACE reads were re-called with MiXCR into one record per CDR3 protein. The table lists approximately 530,000 distinct CDR3 sequences, under 25% of them singletons. The length of the CDR3 is 17 residues. V gave up 2 bases and J gave up 4 bases; unmatched junction bases: 12. Germline lookup yields CDR1 SQVTM and CDR2 ANQGSEA. This sample was shared with a second study, whose subject was yellow fever vaccine responses in identical twins.

The sequencing input was CD4+ T cells sorted from blood. The chain couples TRBV29-1 to TRBJ2-2; 8 nucleotides align to TRBD1. The clonotype comes from a woman aged 18-29 years in good health. Here the CDR3 DNA reads TGCAGCGTTGAATCCCTGGGACAGGCGGCGGGCACCGGGGAGCTGTTTTTT. Its protein product is CSVESLGQAAGTGELFF.